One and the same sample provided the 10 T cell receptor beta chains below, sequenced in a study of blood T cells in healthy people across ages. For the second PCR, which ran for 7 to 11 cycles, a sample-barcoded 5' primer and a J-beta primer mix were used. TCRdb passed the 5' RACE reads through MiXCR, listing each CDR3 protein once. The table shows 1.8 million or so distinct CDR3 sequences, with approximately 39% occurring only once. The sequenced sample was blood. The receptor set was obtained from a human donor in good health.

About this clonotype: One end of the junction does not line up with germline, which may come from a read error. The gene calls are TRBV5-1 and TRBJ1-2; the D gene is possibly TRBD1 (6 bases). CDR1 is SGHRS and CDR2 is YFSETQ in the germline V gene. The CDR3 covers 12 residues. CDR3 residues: CASTGQSHGNTF. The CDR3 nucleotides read TGCGCCAGCACAGGACAGAGTCATGGCAACACCTTC.

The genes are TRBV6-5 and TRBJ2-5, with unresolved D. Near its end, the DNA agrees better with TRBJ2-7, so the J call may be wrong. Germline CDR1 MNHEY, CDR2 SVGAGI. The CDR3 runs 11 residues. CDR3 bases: TGTGCCAGCAAACGACTGGACGAGCAGTACTTC. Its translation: CASKRLDEQYF.

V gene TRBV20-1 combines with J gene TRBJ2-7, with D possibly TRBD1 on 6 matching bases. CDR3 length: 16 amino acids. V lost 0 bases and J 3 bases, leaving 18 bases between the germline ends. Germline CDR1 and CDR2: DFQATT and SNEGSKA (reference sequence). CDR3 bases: TGCAGTGCTAGAGATCAGAGAACAGGGCCGTACTACGAGCAGTACTTC. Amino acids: CSARDQRTGPYYEQYF.

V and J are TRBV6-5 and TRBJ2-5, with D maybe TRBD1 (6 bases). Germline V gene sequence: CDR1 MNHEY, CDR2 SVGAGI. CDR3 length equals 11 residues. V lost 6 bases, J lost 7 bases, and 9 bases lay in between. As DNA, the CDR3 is TGTGCCAGCAGCTCAGGGGCGACCCAGTACTTC. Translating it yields CASSSGATQYF.

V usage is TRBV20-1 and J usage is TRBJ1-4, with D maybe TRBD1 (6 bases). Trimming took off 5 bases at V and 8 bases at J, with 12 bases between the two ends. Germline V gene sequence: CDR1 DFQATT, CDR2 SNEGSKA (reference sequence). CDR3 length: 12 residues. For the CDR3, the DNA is TGCAGTGCTCTGGCCGACAGGGAAAAACTGTTTTTT. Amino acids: CSALADREKLFF.

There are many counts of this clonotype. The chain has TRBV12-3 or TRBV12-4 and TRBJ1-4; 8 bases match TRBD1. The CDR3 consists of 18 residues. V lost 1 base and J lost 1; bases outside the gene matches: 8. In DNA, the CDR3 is TGTGCCAGCAGTTTAGTCGGCAGGGGGCTACGAACTAATGAAAAACTGTTTTTT. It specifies CASSLVGRGLRTNEKLFF.

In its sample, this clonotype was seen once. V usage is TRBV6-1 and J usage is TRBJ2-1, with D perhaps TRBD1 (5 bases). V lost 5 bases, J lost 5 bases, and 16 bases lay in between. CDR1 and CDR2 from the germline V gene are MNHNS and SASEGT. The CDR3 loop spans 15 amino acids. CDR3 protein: CASSWGVLGDNEQFF. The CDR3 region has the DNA TGTGCCAGCAGTTGGGGTGTCTTAGGGGACAATGAGCAGTTCTTC.

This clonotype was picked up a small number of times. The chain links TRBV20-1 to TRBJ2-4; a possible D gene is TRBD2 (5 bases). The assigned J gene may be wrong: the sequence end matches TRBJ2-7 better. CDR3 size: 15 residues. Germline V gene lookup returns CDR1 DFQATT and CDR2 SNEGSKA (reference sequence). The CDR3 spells CSASGSPGSGYEQYF. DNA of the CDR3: TGCAGTGCTAGTGGGTCCCCAGGAAGCGGATACGAGCAGTACTTC.

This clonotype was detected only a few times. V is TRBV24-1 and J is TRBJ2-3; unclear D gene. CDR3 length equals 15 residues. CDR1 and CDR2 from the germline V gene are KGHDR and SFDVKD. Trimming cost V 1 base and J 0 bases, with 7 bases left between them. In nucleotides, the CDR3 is TGTGCCACCAGTGATTTTAAGGGTAGCACAGATACGCAGTATTTT. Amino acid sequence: CATSDFKGSTDTQYF.

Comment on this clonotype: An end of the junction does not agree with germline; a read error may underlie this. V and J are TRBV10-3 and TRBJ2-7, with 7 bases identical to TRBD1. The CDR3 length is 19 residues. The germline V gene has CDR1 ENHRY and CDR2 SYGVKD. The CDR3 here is CAISESIRGTQLQSYGQYF. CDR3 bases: TGTGCCATCAGTGAGTCGATCAGGGGGACCCAGCTTCAATCCTACGGGCAGTACTTC.